The clone carrying this TCR beta chain was detected once. Its target is not known. The treatment here: oral pan-JAK inhibitor, 5-10 mg twice daily. As the sequencing template, cDNA was produced by extracting RNA and reverse transcribing it. Repertoires were generated with immunoSEQ multiplex PCR, while TCRdb's copy carries only in-frame clones and drops some. The data hold about 200,000 clones, with 55% to 75% observed a single time. The sample belongs to a study of CD8+ T cells in alopecia areata. Study-wide context: A regimen of oral tofacitinib, 5 to 10 mg twice daily, was given to treated patients.

Overall study results and limits: Scalp clonality decreased significantly with tofacitinib, and so did expanded CD8+ clones among the top 100. Scalp and blood samples kept many expanded lesional clones throughout tofacitinib.

Per germline, CDR1 SNHLY and CDR2 FYNNEI. This CDR3 region has 11 residues. The germline V and J ends were trimmed by 6 bases and 4 bases, with 6 bases remaining between them. The chain has TRBV2 and TRBJ1-2; D is unclear. Specimen: CD4+ T cells sorted from blood, collected at week 24, from a patient treated with tofacitinib. The TCR comes from a human donor with alopecia areata. This chain's CDR3 is CASRATYGYTF. The CDR3 nucleotides read TGTGCCAGCAGGGCGACCTATGGCTACACCTTC. Supplemented by reference TRBV2 and TRBJ1-2, the full variable domain reads EPEVTQTPSHQVTQMGQEVILRCVPISNHLYFYWYRQILGQKVEFLVSFYNNEISEKSEIFDDQFSVERPDGSNFTLKIRSTKLEDSAMYFCASRATYGYTFGSGTRLTVV.